These 20 T cell receptor beta chains came from one sample sequenced in a study of CD8 T cells in Susac syndrome. Random hexamers served to reverse transcribe about 0.45 to 1 ug RNA. TCRdb analysed the immunoSEQ multiplex PCR reads with MiXCR anew, one entry per CDR3 protein. The sample has over 140,000 distinct CDR3 sequences; roughly 94% are singletons. The sample taken for sequencing was CD4+ T cells from PBMCs. Receptors originate from a human donor with Susac syndrome.

The V call is TRBV20-1, the J call TRBJ2-7, with 9 positions matching TRBD2. Per the germline V gene, CDR1 is DFQATT and CDR2 is SNEGSKA (reference sequence). The junction had 4 bases not matched to a gene; V was cut back by 4 bases and J by 0 bases. The CDR3 contains 14 residues. In DNA form, the CDR3 reads TGCAGTGCTAAAAAGGGACTAGCCTCCTACGAGCAGTACTTC. Protein product: CSAKKGLASYEQYF.

The rearrangement joins TRBV2 to TRBJ2-5; tentatively, D is TRBD1 (5 bases). Germline lookup yields CDR1 SNHLY and CDR2 FYNNEI. This CDR3 region has 14 residues. V was shortened by 7 bases and J by 5 bases, with 17 bases between the two germline ends. CDR3 residues: CASNVAGHRETQYF. Written as DNA, the CDR3 is TGTGCCAGCAATGTGGCTGGACATAGGGAGACCCAGTACTTC.

This clonotype was found once. The V gene is TRBV20-1, the J gene TRBJ2-1, with 9 bases that match TRBD2. J was trimmed by 7 bases and V by 6 bases; bases with no gene match: 7. The germline V gene has CDR1 DFQATT and CDR2 SNEGSKA (reference sequence). The CDR3 is 13 amino acids. In nucleotides, the CDR3 is TGCAGTGCCGACCCGCTAGCGGGAAATGAGCAGTTCTTC. Its protein is CSADPLAGNEQFF.

The chain is built from TRBV27 and TRBJ2-3; maybe TRBD1 (6 bases). This CDR3 comprises 14 residues. Germline V CDR1 and CDR2: MNHEY, SMNVEV (reference sequence). V lost 3 bases and J lost 3, with 10 bases in between. This chain's CDR3 is CASSFLQGTDTQYF. In nucleotides, the CDR3 is TGTGCCAGCAGTTTCCTACAGGGTACAGATACGCAGTATTTT.

The chain has TRBV2 and TRBJ2-1; a possible D gene is TRBD1 (5 bases). This CDR3 region has 11 residues. From germline, CDR1 is SNHLY and CDR2 FYNNEI. Trimming took 8 bases from V and 8 from J, leaving 10 bases between them. The CDR3 region is CASLQGYEQFF. CDR3 coding DNA: TGTGCCAGCCTCCAGGGATATGAGCAGTTCTTC.

V and J are TRBV30 and TRBJ2-1, with a weak D call TRBD1 (6 bases). Per germline, CDR1 GTSNPN and CDR2 SVGIG (reference sequence). The ends were cut back, 2 bases at V and 4 bases at J, with 15 bases in the middle. CDR3 size: 15 residues. CDR3 in DNA: TGTGCCTGGAGTCCAATCCTGGGGGCGTACAATGAGCAGTTCTTC. This encodes CAWSPILGAYNEQFF. Full variable domain (rest looked up from reference TRBV30 and TRBJ2-1): SQTIHQWPATLVQPVGSPLSLECTVEGTSNPNLYWYRQAAGRGLQLLFYSVGIGQISSEVPQNLSASRPQDRQFILSSKKLLLSDSGFYLCAWSPILGAYNEQFFGPGTRLTVL.

Turning to this clonotype: An end of the junction does not agree with germline; a read error may underlie this. The CDR3 nucleotides read TGTGCCAGCACCGAGAACGCTGAAGCTTTCTTT. Its translation: CASTENAEAFF. J is TRBJ1-1 and V is TRBV6-1; D ambiguous. The CDR3 loop spans 11 amino acids. Germline V lookup: CDR1 MNHNS, CDR2 SASEGT.

The chain employs TRBV27 and TRBJ2-1; 13 bases are shared with TRBD2. The V gene's germline CDR1 is MNHEY and CDR2 SMNVEV (reference sequence). The CDR3 is 17 residues long. V gave up 5 bases and J gave up 5 bases; unmatched junction bases: 9. Written as DNA, the CDR3 is TGTGCCAGCAGTCCTCGGCTCGGGACTAGCGGGGACAATGAGCAGTTCTTC. Its translation: CASSPRLGTSGDNEQFF.

CDR3 sequence (DNA): TGTGCCAGCAGTGCCCAAACCTCGGGACGTAGCTCCTACAATGAGCAGTTCTTC. Translated: CASSAQTSGRSSYNEQFF. The chain couples TRBV25-1 to TRBJ2-1; D may correspond to TRBD1 or TRBD2 (5 bases each). The CDR3 is made up of 18 amino acids. Per the germline V gene, CDR1 is MGHDK and CDR2 is SYGVNS. Trimming removed 4 bases at V and 0 bases at J, with 19 bases between.

This chain connects TRBV5-1 to TRBJ1-2, with 9 bases identical to TRBD1. This CDR3 is built from 13 residues. Germline CDR1 reads SGHRS; CDR2 reads YFSETQ. The ends lost 4 bases at V and 7 bases at J; junction bases unmatched: 5. CDR3 sequence reads: CASSKDRGLGYTF. The CDR3 nucleotides are TGCGCCAGCAGCAAGGACAGGGGACTTGGCTACACCTTC.

The V gene is TRBV20-1, the J gene TRBJ2-1; D possibly corresponds to TRBD2 (5 bases). The germline CDR1 and CDR2 sequences are DFQATT and SNEGSKA (reference sequence). Trimming stripped 3 bases from V and 9 bases from J, with 21 bases between. CDR3 length equals 15 residues. As DNA, the CDR3 is TGCAGTGCTAGGGTCCTAGATTCTCCCCGGGGTGAGCAGTTCTTC. It encodes CSARVLDSPRGEQFF.

The chain is built from TRBV20-1 and TRBJ2-1; D not resolved. Germline CDR1 reads DFQATT; CDR2 reads SNEGSKA (reference sequence). This CDR3 is 12 amino acids long. V shed 2 bases and J shed 9 bases, with 11 bases lying between them. The CDR3: CSARPPMGEQFF. The CDR3, as DNA: TGCAGTGCTAGACCCCCCATGGGTGAGCAGTTCTTC.

J is TRBJ2-2 and V is TRBV2; D may be TRBD1 (6 bases). V was pared by 5 bases and J by 9 bases, with 10 bases between. The CDR3 runs to 12 residues. The V gene's germline CDR1 is SNHLY and CDR2 FYNNEI. In DNA, the CDR3 is TGTGCCAGCAGTTTACAGGGTCGGGAGCTGTTTTTT. As protein: CASSLQGRELFF. The entire variable domain, with the rest obtained from reference TRBV2 and TRBJ2-2, is as follows: EPEVTQTPSHQVTQMGQEVILRCVPISNHLYFYWYRQILGQKVEFLVSFYNNEISEKSEIFDDQFSVERPDGSNFTLKIRSTKLEDSAMYFCASSLQGRELFFGEGSRLTVL.

This clonotype was recorded only once. CDR3 sequence reads: CSASGPDTQYF. The CDR3 nucleotides read TGCAGTGCTAGCGGGCCAGATACGCAGTATTTT. V gene TRBV20-1 combines with J gene TRBJ2-3; D unresolved. The CDR3 has 11 amino acids. The germline V and J ends were trimmed by 3 bases and 4 bases, with 5 bases remaining between them. The germline V gene has CDR1 DFQATT and CDR2 SNEGSKA (reference sequence).

The V call is TRBV29-1, the J call TRBJ2-4; D is unclear. Germline CDR1 is SQVTM and CDR2 is ANQGSEA. The CDR3 is 13 residues long. V gave up 0 bases and J gave up 1 base, with 4 bases separating them. The CDR3 sequence is CSVEEAAKNIQYF. In DNA, the CDR3 is TGCAGCGTTGAAGAGGCCGCCAAAAACATTCAGTACTTC.

The V gene is TRBV7-2, the J gene TRBJ2-5; D unresolved. Germline-derived CDR1 and CDR2 are SGHTA and FQGNSA. Trimming took 0 bases from V and 4 from J, leaving 6 bases between them. The CDR3 contains 13 residues. CDR3 bases: TGTGCCAGCAGCTTAGCCCAGGCAGAGACCCAGTACTTC. Protein: CASSLAQAETQYF. Based on the CDR3 plus reference TRBV7-2 and TRBJ2-5, the full variable domain is GAGVSQSPSNKVTEKGKDVELRCDPISGHTALYWYRQSLGQGLEFLIYFQGNSAPDKSGLPSDRFSAERTGGSVSTLTIQRTQQEDSAVYLCASSLAQAETQYFGPGTRLLVL.

J is TRBJ2-3 and V is TRBV4-3; D is possibly TRBD2 (5 bases). The CDR3 has 13 amino acids. CDR1 and CDR2 (germline): LGHNA, YSLEER. Trimming removed 4 bases at V and 4 bases at J, with 9 bases between. The chain's CDR3 is CASSREIADTQYF. CDR3 sequence (DNA): TGCGCCAGCAGCCGGGAGATCGCAGATACGCAGTATTTT.

This chain connects TRBV28 to TRBJ1-2, with D maybe TRBD1 (5 bases). The CDR3 is made up of 13 amino acids. CDR1 and CDR2 from the germline V gene are MDHEN and SYDVKM. The V end was cut by 6 bases, the J end by 7 bases, with 15 bases between. CDR3 residues: CASRGTGRVGYTF. CDR3 coding DNA: TGTGCCAGCAGAGGGACGGGTAGAGTTGGCTACACCTTC.

The rearrangement links TRBV7-8 to TRBJ1-1, with a possible D match to TRBD1 (6 bases). Germline CDR1 SGHVS, CDR2 FQNEAQ. The CDR3 totals 15 residues. V gave up 4 bases and J gave up 1 base, with 13 bases separating them. CDR3 DNA: TGTGCCAGCAGCTCGCAGCGGACAGCGAACACTGAAGCTTTCTTT. It translates to CASSSQRTANTEAFF.

This chain links TRBV29-1 with TRBJ2-3; 11 bases line up with TRBD1. CDR1 and CDR2 from the germline V gene are SQVTM and ANQGSEA. V was pared by 6 bases and J by 3 bases, with 5 bases of the junction left unmatched. The CDR3 covers 14 residues. CDR3 DNA: TGCAGCGTGTCGGGACAGGGGGTAACAGATACGCAGTATTTT. It encodes CSVSGQGVTDTQYF.